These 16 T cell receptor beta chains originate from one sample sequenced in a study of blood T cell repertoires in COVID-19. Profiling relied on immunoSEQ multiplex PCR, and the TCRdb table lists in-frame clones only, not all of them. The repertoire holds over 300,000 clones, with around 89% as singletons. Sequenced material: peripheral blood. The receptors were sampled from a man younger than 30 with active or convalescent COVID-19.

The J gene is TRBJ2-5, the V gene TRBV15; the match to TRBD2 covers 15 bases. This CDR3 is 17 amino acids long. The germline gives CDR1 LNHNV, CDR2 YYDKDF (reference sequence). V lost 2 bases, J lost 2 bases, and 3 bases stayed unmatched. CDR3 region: CATSRLGLAGGQETQYF. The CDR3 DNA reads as TGTGCCACCAGCAGACTCGGACTAGCGGGAGGGCAAGAGACCCAGTACTTC.

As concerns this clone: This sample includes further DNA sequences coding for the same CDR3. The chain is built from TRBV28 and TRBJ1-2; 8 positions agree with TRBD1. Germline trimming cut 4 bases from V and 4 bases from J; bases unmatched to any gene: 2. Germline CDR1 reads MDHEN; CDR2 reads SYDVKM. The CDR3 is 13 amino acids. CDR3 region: CASSSTGGYGYTF. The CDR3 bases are TGTGCCAGCAGTTCCACAGGGGGCTATGGCTACACCTTC.

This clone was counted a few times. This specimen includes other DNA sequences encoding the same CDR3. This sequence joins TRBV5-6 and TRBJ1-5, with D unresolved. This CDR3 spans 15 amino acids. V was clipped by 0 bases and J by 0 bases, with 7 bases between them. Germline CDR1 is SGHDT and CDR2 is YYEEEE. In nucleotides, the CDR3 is TGTGCCAGCAGCTTGGTGTCCAGTAGCAATCAGCCCCAGCATTTT. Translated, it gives CASSLVSSSNQPQHF.

CDR3 nucleotide sequence: TGCGCCAGCAGCTTGGGGGACAGGGAAACAGATACGCAGTATTTT. Translation: CASSLGDRETDTQYF. The chain combines TRBV5-1 with TRBJ2-3; 9 bases align to TRBD1. The germline V gene encodes CDR1 SGHRS and CDR2 YFSETQ. Trimming removed 0 bases from V and 3 bases from J; junction bases left unmatched: 2. CDR3 length: 15 amino acids.

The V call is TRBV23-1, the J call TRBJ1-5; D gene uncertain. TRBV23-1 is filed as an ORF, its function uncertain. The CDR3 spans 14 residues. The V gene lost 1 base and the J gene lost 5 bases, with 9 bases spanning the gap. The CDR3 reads CASSQCGYDQPQHF. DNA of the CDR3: TGCGCCAGCAGTCAATGCGGTTACGATCAGCCCCAGCATTTT.

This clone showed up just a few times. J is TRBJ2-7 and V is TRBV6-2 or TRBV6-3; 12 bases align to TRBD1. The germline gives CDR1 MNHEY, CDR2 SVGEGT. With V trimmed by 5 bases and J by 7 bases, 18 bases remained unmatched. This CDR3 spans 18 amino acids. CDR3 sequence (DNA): TGTGCCAGCAGTGCCGGGACAGGGGGCGCGTCCCCTCCTCGGGAGCAGTACTTC. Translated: CASSAGTGGASPPREQYF.

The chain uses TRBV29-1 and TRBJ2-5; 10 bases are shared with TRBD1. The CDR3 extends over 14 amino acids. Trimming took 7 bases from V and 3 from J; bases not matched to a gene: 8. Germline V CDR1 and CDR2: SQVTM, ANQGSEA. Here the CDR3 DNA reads TGCAGCGGAGAGGTCGGGACAGGGGAAGAGACCCAGTACTTC. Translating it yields CSGEVGTGEETQYF.

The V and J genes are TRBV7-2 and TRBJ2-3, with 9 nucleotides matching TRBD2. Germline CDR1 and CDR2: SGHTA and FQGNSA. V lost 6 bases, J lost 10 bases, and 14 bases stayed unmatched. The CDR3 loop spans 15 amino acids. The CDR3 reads CASRKGTSHPVAQYF. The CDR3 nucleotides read TGTGCCAGCAGAAAGGGGACTAGCCATCCTGTGGCGCAGTATTTT.

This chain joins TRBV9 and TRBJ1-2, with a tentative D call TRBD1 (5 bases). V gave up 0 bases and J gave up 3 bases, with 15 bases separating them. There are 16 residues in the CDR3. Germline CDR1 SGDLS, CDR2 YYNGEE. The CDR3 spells CASSVEGAGIDYGYTF. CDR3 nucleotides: TGTGCCAGCAGCGTAGAAGGCGCAGGGATTGACTATGGCTACACCTTC.

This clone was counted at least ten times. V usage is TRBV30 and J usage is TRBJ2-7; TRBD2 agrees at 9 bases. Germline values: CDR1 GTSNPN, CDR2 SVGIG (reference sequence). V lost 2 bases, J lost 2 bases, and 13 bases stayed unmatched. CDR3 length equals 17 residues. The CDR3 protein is CAWSPAPRLAVTYEQYF. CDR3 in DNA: TGTGCCTGGAGTCCCGCCCCTCGACTAGCGGTCACCTACGAGCAGTACTTC.

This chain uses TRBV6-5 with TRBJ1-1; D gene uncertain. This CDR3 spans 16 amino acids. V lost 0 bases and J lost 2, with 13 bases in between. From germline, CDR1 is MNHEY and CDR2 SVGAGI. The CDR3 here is CASSYSTTRVNTEAFF. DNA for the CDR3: TGTGCCAGCAGTTACTCGACCACGAGGGTAAACACTGAAGCTTTCTTT.

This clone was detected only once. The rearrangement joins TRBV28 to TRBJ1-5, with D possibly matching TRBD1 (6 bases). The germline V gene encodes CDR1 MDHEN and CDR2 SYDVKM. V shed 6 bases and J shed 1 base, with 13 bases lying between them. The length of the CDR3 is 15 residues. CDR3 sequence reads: CASRYRDLSNQPQHF. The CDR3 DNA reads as TGTGCCAGCAGGTACAGGGATCTGAGCAATCAGCCCCAGCATTTT.

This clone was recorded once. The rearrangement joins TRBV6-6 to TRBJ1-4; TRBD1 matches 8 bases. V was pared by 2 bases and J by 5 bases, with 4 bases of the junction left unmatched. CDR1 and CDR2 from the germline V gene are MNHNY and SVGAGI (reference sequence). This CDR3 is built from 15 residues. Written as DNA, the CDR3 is TGTGCCAGCAGTTACGCCGGGACAGGCAATGAAAAACTGTTTTTT. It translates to CASSYAGTGNEKLFF.

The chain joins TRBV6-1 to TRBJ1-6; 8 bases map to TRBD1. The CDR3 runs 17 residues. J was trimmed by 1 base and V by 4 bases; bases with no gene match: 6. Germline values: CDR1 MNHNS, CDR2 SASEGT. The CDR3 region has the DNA TGTGCCAGCAGTGGCGCAGGGGGCGCGTCCTATAATTCACCCCTCCACTTT. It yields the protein CASSGAGGASYNSPLHF.

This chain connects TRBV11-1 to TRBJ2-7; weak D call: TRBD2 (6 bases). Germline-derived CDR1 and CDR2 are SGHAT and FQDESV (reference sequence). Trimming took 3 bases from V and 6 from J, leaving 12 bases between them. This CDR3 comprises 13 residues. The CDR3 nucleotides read TGTGCCAGCAGCTTTCCAGGGACTCTCGAGCAGTACTTC. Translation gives CASSFPGTLEQYF.

CDR3 region: CASSLMAVRGSTDTQYF. CDR3 sequence (DNA): TGCGCCAGCAGCTTAATGGCGGTAAGGGGGTCGACAGATACGCAGTATTTT. The rearrangement links TRBV5-1 to TRBJ2-3; D possibly corresponds to TRBD1 (6 bases). In germline, CDR1 is SGHRS, CDR2 YFSETQ. There are 17 residues in the CDR3. V lost 2 bases and J 3 bases, leaving 19 bases between the germline ends.